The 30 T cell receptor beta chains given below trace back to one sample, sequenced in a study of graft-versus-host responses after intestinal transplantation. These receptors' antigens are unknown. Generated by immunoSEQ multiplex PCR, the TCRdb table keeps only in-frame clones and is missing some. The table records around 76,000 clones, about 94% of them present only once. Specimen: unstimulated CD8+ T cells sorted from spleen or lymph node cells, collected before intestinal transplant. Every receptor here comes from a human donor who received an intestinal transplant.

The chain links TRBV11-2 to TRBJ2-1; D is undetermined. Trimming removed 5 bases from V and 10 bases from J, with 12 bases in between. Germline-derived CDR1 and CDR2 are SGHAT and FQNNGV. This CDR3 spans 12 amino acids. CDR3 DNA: TGTGCCAGCAGCCCCACGGTGGGGGAGCAGTTCTTC. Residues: CASSPTVGEQFF.

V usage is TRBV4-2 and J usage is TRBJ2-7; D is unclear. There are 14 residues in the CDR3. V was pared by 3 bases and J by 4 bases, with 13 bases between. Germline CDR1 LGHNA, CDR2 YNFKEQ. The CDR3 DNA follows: TGTGCCAGCAGCCATTTAGGGTCCCTTTACGAGCAGTACTTC. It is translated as CASSHLGSLYEQYF.

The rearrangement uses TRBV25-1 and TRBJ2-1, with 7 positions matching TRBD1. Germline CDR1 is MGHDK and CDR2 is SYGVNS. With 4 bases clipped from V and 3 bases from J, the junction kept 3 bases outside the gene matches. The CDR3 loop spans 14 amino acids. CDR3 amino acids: CASSGQGSYNEQFF. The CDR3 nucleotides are TGTGCCAGCAGTGGACAGGGCAGCTACAATGAGCAGTTCTTC.

The CDR3 sequence is CASSEWQYSYSPLHF. CDR3 sequence (DNA): TGTGCCAGCAGTGAATGGCAGTATTCCTATTCACCCCTCCACTTT. The chain recombines TRBV6-1 with TRBJ1-6; D unclear. This CDR3 has 15 residues. Germline values: CDR1 MNHNS, CDR2 SASEGT. V was clipped by 2 bases and J by 8 bases, with 13 bases between them.

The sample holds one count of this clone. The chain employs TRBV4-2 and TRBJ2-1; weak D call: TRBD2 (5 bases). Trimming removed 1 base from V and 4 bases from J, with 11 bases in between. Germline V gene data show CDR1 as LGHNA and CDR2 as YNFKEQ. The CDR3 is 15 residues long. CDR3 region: CASSQAPGEYNEQFF. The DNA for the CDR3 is TGTGCCAGCAGCCAAGCGCCCGGGGAATACAATGAGCAGTTCTTC.

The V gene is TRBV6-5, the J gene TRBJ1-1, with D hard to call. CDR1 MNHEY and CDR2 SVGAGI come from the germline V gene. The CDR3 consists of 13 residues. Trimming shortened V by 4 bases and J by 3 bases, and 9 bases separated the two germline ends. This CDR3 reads CASSLRAYTEAFF. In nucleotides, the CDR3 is TGTGCCAGCAGTTTAAGGGCGTACACTGAAGCTTTCTTT.

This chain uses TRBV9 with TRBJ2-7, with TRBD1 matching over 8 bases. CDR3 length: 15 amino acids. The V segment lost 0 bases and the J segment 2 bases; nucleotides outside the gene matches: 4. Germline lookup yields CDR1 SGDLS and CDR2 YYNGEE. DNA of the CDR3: TGTGCCAGCAGCGTAGCTACAGGGGGAACCTACGAGCAGTACTTC. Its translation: CASSVATGGTYEQYF. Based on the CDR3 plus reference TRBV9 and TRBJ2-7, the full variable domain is DSGVTQTPKHLITATGQRVTLRCSPRSGDLSVYWYQQSLDQGLQFLIQYYNGEERAKGNILERFSAQQFPDLHSELNLSSLELGDSALYFCASSVATGGTYEQYFGPGTRLTVT.

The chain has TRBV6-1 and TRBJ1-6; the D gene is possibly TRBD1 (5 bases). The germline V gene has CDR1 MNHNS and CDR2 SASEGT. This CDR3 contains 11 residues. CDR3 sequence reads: CGGGMNSPLHF. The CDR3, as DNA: TGTGGGGGGGGGATGAATTCACCCCTCCACTTT.

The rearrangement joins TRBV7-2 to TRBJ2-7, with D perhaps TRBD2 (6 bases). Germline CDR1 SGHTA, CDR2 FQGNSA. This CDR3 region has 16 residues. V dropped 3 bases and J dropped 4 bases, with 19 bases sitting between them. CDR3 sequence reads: CASSFPTRGDPYEQYF. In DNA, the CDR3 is TGTGCCAGCAGCTTCCCGACTAGAGGGGACCCTTACGAGCAGTACTTC.

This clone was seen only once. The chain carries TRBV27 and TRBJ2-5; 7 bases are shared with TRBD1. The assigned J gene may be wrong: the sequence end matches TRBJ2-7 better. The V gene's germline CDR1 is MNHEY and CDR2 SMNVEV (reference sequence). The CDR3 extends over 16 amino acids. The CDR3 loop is CASSDLYRGRWYEQYF. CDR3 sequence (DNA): TGTGCCAGCAGCGATCTCTACAGGGGACGTTGGTACGAGCAGTACTTC.

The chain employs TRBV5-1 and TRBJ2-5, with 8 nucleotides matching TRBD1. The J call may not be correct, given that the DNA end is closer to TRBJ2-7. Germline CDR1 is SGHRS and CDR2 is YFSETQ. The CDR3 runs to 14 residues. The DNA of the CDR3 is TGCGCCAGCAGAACCGGGACAGGAGCGGTCGAGCAGTACTTC. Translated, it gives CASRTGTGAVEQYF.

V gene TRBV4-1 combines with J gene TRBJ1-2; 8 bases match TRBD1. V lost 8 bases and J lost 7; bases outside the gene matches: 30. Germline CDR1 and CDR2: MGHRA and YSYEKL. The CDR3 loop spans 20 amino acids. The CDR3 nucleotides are TGCGCCAGCCATGCGACATACGCCTCGCTCACAGGGGGAGGGAAAAGTGGCTACACCTTC. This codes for CASHATYASLTGGGKSGYTF.

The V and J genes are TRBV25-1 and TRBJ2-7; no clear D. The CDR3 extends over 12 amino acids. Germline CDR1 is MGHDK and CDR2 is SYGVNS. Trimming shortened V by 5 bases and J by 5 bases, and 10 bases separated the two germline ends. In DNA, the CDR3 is TGTGCCAGCAGTCCCCCTGGCGACGAGCAGTACTTC. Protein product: CASSPPGDEQYF.

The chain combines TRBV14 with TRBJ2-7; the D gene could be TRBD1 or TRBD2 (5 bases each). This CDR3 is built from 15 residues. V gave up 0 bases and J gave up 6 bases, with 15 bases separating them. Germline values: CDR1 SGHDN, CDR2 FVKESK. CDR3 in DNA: TGTGCCAGCAGCCAAGAAGAAGCCAGGGAGCTCGAGCAGTACTTC. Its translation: CASSQEEARELEQYF.

The CDR3 loop reads CASSPPGQGRSEAFF. CDR3 sequence (DNA): TGTGCCAGCTCACCACCGGGACAGGGGAGGTCTGAAGCTTTCTTT. This chain links TRBV18 with TRBJ1-1; 10 bases agree with TRBD1. The CDR3 loop spans 15 amino acids. The ends lost 0 bases at V and 6 bases at J; junction bases unmatched: 4. Germline assignment: CDR1 KGHSH and CDR2 LQKENI. Full variable domain (missing parts from reference TRBV18 and TRBJ1-1): NAGVMQNPRHLVRRRGQEARLRCSPMKGHSHVYWYRQLPEEGLKFMVYLQKENIIDESGMPKERFSAEFPKEGPSILRIQQVVRGDSAAYFCASSPPGQGRSEAFFGQGTRLTVV.

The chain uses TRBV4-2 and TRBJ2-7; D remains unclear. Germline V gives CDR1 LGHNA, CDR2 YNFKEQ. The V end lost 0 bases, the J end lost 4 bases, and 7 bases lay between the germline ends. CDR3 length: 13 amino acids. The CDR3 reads CASSQDRGYEQYF. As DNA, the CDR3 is TGTGCCAGCAGCCAAGATCGAGGTTACGAGCAGTACTTC.

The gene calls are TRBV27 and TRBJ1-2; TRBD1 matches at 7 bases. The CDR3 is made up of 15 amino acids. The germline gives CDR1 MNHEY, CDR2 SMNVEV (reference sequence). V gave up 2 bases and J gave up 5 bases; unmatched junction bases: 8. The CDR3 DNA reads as TGTGCCAGCAGTTTAACCGGGACAGTTCTGTATGGCTACACCTTC. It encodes CASSLTGTVLYGYTF.

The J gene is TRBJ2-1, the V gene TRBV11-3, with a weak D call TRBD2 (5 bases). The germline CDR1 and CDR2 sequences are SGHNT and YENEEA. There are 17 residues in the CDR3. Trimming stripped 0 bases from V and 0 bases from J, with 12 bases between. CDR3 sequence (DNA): TGTGCCAGCAGCTTAGACCTAGCAAGGAGCTCCTACAATGAGCAGTTCTTC. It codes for CASSLDLARSSYNEQFF.

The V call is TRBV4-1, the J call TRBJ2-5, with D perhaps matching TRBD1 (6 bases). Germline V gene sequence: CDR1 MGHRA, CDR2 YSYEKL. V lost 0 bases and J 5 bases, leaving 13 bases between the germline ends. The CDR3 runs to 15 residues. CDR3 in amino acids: CASSQDRGGVETQYF. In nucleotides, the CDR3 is TGCGCCAGCAGCCAAGACCGAGGGGGAGTGGAGACCCAGTACTTC.

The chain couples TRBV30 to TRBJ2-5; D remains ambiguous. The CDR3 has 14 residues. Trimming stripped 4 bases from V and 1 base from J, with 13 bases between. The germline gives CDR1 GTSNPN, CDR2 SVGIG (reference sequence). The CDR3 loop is CAWIKGIGQETQYF. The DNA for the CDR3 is TGTGCCTGGATTAAGGGTATCGGCCAAGAGACCCAGTACTTC.

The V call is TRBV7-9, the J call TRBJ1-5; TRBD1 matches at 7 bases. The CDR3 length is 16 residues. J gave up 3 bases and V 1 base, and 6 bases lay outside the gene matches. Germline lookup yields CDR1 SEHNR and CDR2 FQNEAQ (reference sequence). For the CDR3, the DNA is TGTGCCAGCAGCTTAGGACAGGGAGGGTTCAATCAGCCCCAGCATTTT. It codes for CASSLGQGGFNQPQHF. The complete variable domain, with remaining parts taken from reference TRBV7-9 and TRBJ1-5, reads DTGVSQNPRHKITKRGQNVTFRCDPISEHNRLYWYRQTLGQGPEFLTYFQNEAQLEKSRLLSDRFSAERPKGSFSTLEIQRTEQGDSAMYLCASSLGQGGFNQPQHFGDGTRLSIL.

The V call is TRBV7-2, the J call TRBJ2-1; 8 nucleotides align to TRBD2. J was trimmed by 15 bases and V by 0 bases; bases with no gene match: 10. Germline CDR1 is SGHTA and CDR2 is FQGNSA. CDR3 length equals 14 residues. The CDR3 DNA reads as TGTGCCAGCAGCTTAGCAGGGACTAGTCCTTTAGGGTTCTTC. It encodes CASSLAGTSPLGFF.

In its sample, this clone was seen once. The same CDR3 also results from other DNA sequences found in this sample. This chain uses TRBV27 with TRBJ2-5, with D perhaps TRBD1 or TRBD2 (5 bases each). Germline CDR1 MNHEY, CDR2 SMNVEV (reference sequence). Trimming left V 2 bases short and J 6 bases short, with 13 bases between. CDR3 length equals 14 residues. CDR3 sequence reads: CASSLRGVGKTQYF. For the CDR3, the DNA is TGTGCCAGCAGTTTACGGGGCGTGGGAAAGACCCAGTACTTC.

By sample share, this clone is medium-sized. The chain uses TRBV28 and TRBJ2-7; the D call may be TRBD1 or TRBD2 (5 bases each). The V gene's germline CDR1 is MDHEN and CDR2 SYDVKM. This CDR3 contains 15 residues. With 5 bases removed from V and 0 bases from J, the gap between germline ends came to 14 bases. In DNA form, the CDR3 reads TGTGCCAGCAGTCGGGGCGACGGGAACTCCTACGAGCAGTACTTC. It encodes CASSRGDGNSYEQYF.

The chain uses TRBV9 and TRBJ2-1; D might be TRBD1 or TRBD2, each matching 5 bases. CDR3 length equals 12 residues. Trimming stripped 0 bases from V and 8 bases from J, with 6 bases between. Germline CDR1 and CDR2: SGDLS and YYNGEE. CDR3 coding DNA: TGTGCCAGCAGCGTAGTGGGGGATGAGCAGTTCTTC. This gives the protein CASSVVGDEQFF.

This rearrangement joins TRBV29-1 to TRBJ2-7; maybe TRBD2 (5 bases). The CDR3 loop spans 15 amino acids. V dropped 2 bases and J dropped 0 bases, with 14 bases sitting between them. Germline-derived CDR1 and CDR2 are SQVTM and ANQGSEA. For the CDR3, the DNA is TGCAGCGTTGAAAGGCAGGACTCGAGCTCCTACGAGCAGTACTTC. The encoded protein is CSVERQDSSSYEQYF.

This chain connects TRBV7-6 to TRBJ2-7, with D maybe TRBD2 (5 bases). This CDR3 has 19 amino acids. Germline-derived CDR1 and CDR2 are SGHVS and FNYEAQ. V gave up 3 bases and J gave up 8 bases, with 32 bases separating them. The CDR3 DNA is TGTGCCAGCAGCTTTTTTGAGGGAGTACCCCGTAGTTCCTACCGCAAGCAGTACTTC. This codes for CASSFFEGVPRSSYRKQYF.

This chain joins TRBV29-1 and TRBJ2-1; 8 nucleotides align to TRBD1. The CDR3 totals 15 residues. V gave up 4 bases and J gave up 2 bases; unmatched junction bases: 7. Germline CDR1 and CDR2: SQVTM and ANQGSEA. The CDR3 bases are TGCAGCGTTGCGACAGGGGCGGTAACCTACAATGAGCAGTTCTTC. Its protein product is CSVATGAVTYNEQFF.

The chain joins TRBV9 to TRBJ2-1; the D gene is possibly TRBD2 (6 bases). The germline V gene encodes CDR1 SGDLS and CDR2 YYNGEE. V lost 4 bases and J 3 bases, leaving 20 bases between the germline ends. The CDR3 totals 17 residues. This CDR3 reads CASSPHQTSQVYNEQFF. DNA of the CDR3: TGTGCCAGCAGCCCACACCAGACTAGTCAAGTCTACAATGAGCAGTTCTTC.

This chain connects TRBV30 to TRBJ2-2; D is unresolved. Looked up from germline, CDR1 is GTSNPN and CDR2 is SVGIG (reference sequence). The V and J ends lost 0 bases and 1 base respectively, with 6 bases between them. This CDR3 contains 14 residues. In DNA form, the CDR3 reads TGTGCCTGGAGTGTAGGTCAGAACACCGGGGAGCTGTTTTTT. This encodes CAWSVGQNTGELFF.